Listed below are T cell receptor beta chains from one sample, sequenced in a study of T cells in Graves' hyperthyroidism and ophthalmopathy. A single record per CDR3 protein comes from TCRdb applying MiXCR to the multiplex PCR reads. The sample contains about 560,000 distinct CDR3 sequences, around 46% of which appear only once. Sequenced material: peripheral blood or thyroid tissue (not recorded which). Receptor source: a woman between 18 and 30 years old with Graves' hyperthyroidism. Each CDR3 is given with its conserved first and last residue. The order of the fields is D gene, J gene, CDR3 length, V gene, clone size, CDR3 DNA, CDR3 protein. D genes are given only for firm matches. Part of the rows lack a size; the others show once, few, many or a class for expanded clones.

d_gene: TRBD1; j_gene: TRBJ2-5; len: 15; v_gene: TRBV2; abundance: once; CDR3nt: TGTGCCATCAGTCAGCCCAGGGGGCAGGGGGAGACCCAGTACTTC; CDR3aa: CAISQPRGQGETQYF
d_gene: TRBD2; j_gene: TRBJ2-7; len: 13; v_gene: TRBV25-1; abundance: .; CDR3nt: TGTGCCAGCAGATGGACTAGGGCCTACGAGCAGTACTTC; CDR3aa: CASRWTRAYEQYF
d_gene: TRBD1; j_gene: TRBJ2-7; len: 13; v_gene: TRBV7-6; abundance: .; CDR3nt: TGTGTCAGCAGCTTAGGGACAGGGGACGAGCAGTACTTC; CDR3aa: CVSSLGTGDEQYF
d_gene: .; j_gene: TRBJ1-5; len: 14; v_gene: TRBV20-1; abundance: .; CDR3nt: TGCAGTGCTATCAATACAGGGAGCAATCAGCCCCAGCATTTT; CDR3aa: CSAINTGSNQPQHF
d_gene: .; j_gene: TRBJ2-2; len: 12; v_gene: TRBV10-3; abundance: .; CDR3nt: TGTGCCATCAATACAGGGAACGGGGAGCTGTTTTTT; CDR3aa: CAINTGNGELFF
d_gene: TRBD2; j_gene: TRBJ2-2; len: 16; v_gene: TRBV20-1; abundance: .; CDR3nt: TGCAGTGCTAGAGATCCAGAGACTAGCGTATCCGGGGAGCTGTTTTTT; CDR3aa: CSARDPETSVSGELFF
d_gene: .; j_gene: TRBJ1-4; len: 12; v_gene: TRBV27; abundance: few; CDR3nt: TGTGCCAGCAGCGCGACGGGAGAAAAACTGTTTTTT; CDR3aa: CASSATGEKLFF
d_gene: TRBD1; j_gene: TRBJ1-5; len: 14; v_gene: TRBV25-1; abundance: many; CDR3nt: TGTGCCAGCAGTGAAGGACAGGGGGGTCAGCCCCAGCATTTT; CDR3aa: CASSEGQGGQPQHF
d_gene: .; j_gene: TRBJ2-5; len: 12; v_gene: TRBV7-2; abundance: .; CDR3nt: TGTGCCAGCAGCAAAACCCAAGAGACCCAGTACTTC; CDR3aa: CASSKTQETQYF
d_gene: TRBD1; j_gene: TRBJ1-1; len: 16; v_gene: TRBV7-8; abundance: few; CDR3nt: TGTGCCAGCAGCGCGGGACAGGGGGCACTCCTCACTGAAGCTTTCTTT; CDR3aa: CASSAGQGALLTEAFF
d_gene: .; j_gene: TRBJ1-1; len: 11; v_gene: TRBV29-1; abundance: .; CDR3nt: TGCGGTTCTGACCGGAACACTGAAGCTTTCTTT; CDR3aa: CGSDRNTEAFF
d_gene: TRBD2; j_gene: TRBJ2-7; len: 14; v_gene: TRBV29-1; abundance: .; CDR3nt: TGCAGCGTGGAGACTAGCGGGATAGCCTACGAGCAGTACTTC; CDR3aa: CSVETSGIAYEQYF
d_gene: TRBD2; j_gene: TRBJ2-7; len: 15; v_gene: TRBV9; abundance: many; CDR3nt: TGTGCCAGCAGCCTCTCAGGTAGCGGGCCTTACGAGCAGTACTTC; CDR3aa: CASSLSGSGPYEQYF
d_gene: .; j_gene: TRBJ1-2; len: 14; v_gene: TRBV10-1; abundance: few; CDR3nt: TGCGCCAGCAACCTGCTCGGGGGCGGCTATGGCTACACCTTC; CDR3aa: CASNLLGGGYGYTF
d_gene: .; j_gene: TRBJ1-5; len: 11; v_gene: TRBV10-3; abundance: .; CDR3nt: TGTGCCACAGGCCCCGGGACGGACCAGCATTTT; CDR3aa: CATGPGTDQHF
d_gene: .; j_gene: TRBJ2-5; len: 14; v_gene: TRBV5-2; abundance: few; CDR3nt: TGTGCCAGCAACTTCGGTCCTGGGGGAGAGACCCAGTACTTC; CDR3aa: CASNFGPGGETQYF
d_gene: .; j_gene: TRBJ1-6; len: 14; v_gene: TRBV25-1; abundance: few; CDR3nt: TGTGCCAGCAGTTTAGGGTTCAACGGTTCACCCCTCCACTTT; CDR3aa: CASSLGFNGSPLHF
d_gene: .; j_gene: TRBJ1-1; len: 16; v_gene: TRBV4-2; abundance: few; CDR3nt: TGTGCCAGCAGCCCCAAGGACAGTCGGCAAAACACTGAAGCTTTCTTT; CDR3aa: CASSPKDSRQNTEAFF
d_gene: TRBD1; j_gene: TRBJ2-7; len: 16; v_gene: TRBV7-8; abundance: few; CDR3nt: TGTGCCAGCAGCGCACTCCCAGGACAGGGGACTTACGAGCAGTACTTC; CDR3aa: CASSALPGQGTYEQYF
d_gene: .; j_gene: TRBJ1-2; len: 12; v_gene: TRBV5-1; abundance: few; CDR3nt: TGTGCCAGCAGTATGGGGGGTTATGGCTACACCTTC; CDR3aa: CASSMGGYGYTF
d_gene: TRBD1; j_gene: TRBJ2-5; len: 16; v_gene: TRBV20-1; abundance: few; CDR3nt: TGCAGTCCTAGTCTCACCGGGACAGGGAAGTGGAAGACCCAGTACTTC; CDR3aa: CSPSLTGTGKWKTQYF
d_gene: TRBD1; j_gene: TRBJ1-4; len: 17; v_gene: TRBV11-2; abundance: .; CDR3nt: TGTGCCAGCAGCGGATGGGACAGGCAACTAATGGTTGAAAAACTGTTTTTT; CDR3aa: CASSGWDRQLMVEKLFF
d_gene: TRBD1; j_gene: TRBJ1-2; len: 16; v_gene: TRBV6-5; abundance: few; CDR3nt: TGTGCCAGCAGTTCGATAAGGGACAGTGCTAACTATGGCTACACCTTT; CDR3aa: CASSSIRDSANYGYTF
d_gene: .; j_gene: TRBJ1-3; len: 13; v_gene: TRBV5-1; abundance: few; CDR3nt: TGCGCCAGCAGACAGAGCTCTGGAAACACCATATATTTT; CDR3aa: CASRQSSGNTIYF
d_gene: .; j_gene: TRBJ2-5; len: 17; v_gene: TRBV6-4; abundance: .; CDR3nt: TGTGCCAGCAGTTACTCTTGGGAAAATACACACCAAGAGACCCAGTACTTC; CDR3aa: CASSYSWENTHQETQYF
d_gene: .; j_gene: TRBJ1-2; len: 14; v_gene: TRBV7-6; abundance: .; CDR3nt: TGTGCCAGCAGCTTCCCGCTAAGGCCAGGTGGCTACACCTTC; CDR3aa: CASSFPLRPGGYTF
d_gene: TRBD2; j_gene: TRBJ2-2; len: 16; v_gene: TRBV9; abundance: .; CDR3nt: TGTGCCAGCAGCTTCTACCGGGAGGCGGACACCGGGGAGCTGTTTTTT; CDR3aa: CASSFYREADTGELFF
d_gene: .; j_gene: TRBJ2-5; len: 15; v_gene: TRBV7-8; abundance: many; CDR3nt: TGTGCCAGCAGCTTAGGTGCCGGGCTAGGCGAGACCCAGTACTTC; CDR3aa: CASSLGAGLGETQYF
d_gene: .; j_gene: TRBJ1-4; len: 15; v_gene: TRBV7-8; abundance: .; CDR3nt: TGTGCCAGCAGCTTAGTACAGGGCTTACGTGAAAAACTGTTTTTT; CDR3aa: CASSLVQGLREKLFF
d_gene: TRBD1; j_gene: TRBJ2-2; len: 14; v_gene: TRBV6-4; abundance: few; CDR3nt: TGTGCCAGCAGTGAGAGGGGGCAACACGGGGAGCTGTTTTTT; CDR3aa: CASSERGQHGELFF
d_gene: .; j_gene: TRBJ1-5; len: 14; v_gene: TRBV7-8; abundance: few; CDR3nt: TGTGCCAGCAGCTTAGGGCCGTTCGTTCAGCCCCAGCATTTT; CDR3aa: CASSLGPFVQPQHF
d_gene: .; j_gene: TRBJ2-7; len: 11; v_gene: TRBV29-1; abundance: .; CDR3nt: TGCAGCGCAGGGAGTGGCTACGAGCAGTACTTC; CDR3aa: CSAGSGYEQYF
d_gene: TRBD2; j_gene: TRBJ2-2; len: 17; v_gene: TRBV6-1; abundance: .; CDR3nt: TGTGCCAGCAGAGGGACTAGCGGGAGGACGAACACCGGGGAGCTGTTTTTT; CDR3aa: CASRGTSGRTNTGELFF
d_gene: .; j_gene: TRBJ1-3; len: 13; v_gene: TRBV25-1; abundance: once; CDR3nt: TGTGCCAGCAGCACAGGGCCTGGAAACACCATATATTTT; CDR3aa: CASSTGPGNTIYF
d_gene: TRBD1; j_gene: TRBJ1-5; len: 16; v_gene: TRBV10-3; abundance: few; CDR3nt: TGTGCCAGCTCACCCCTGCAGGGGGCCGGTAATCAGCCCCAGCATTTT; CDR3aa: CASSPLQGAGNQPQHF
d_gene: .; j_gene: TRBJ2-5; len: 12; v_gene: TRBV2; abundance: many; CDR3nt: TGTGCCAGCAGTGAAGGTGGAGAGACCCAGTACTTC; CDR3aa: CASSEGGETQYF